Following are 20 T cell receptor beta chains from one sample sequenced in a study of radiotherapy plus CTLA-4 blockade in lung cancer (dated by TCRdb to 2017 to 2018). The library was built by means of the immunoSEQ multiplex PCR assay. Held by TCRdb, this immuneACCESS table contains in-frame sequences only and omits some clones. Under half of the omission traces to an unresolved V gene where checked; the cause of the rest is unknown. For this sample the table gives about 15,000 clones, of which 72% were detected only once. 50% to 65% of the sample rests with the top ten. Sequencing was performed on peripheral blood, taken from a patient treated with radiotherapy plus ipilimumab. These receptors originate from a human donor with non-small cell lung cancer whose response to radiotherapy plus ipilimumab could not be evaluated.

This clone occurred a few times. V usage is TRBV5-1 and J usage is TRBJ2-1; 7 bases align to TRBD1. Germline V CDR1 and CDR2: SGHRS, YFSETQ. The CDR3 length is 19 residues. J gave up 2 bases and V 5 bases, and 19 bases lay outside the gene matches. The chain's CDR3 is CASSPFLLSGTVTYNEQFF. The DNA for the CDR3 is TGCGCCAGCAGTCCCTTTTTACTGTCGGGGACAGTAACCTACAATGAGCAGTTCTTC.

The V call is TRBV7-9, the J call TRBJ2-5, with TRBD1 matching over 7 bases. The CDR3 loop spans 13 amino acids. Trimming removed 8 bases from V and 5 bases from J; junction bases left unmatched: 8. Germline CDR1 is SEHNR and CDR2 is FQNEAQ (reference sequence). The CDR3 region is CASVDRAGETQYF. The CDR3 nucleotides read TGTGCCAGCGTTGACAGGGCTGGGGAGACCCAGTACTTC.

V is TRBV10-2 and J is TRBJ1-1; D uncertain. The V gene's germline CDR1 is WSHSY and CDR2 SAAADI. V was clipped by 5 bases and J by 5 bases, with 15 bases between them. This CDR3 comprises 14 residues. In DNA, the CDR3 is TGCGCCAGCAGTCGGTTCGGAGAGGATACTGAAGCTTTCTTT. Residues: CASSRFGEDTEAFF.

V and J are TRBV29-1 and TRBJ2-1; D gene uncertain. This CDR3 is 10 amino acids long. CDR1 SQVTM and CDR2 ANQGSEA come from the germline V gene. V was clipped by 2 bases and J by 9 bases, with 5 bases between them. CDR3 residues: CSVERSEQFF. In nucleotides, the CDR3 is TGCAGCGTTGAACGTAGTGAGCAGTTCTTC.

This clone was found once. The chain has TRBV6-5 and TRBJ2-7, with TRBD1 matching over 7 bases. Germline CDR1 is MNHEY and CDR2 is SVGAGI. There are 14 residues in the CDR3. The V gene end was trimmed by 5 bases and the J gene end by 1 base; junction bases not matched to a gene: 5. CDR3 in amino acids: CASSPSTGSYEQYV. The CDR3, as DNA: TGTGCCAGCAGTCCCTCGACAGGGTCCTACGAGCAGTACGTC.

In nucleotides, the CDR3 is TGTGCCAGCAGCTTTGACCGGGAGCGGAGAAAAGAGACCCAGTACTTC. Translated: CASSFDRERRKETQYF. The gene calls are TRBV5-4 and TRBJ2-5, with D perhaps matching TRBD2 (6 bases). The CDR3 extends over 16 amino acids. V shed 2 bases and J shed 3 bases, with 17 bases lying between them. Germline CDR1 SGHNT, CDR2 YYREEE (reference sequence). Complete variable domain (other parts from reference TRBV5-4 and TRBJ2-5): ETGVTQSPTHLIKTRGQQVTLRCSSQSGHNTVSWYQQALGQGPQFIFQYYREEENGRGNFPPRFSGLQFPNYSSELNVNALELDDSALYLCASSFDRERRKETQYFGPGTRLLVL.

The chain is built from TRBV2 and TRBJ1-5; TRBD1 matches 7 bases. Germline lookup yields CDR1 SNHLY and CDR2 FYNNEI. The trim removed 4 bases at V and 4 bases at J, leaving 7 bases unmatched. The CDR3 consists of 15 residues. This CDR3 is CASSGQGRSNQPQHF. For the CDR3, the DNA is TGTGCCAGCAGTGGACAGGGTCGGTCTAATCAGCCCCAGCATTTT. The entire variable domain, with the rest obtained from reference TRBV2 and TRBJ1-5, is as follows: EPEVTQTPSHQVTQMGQEVILRCVPISNHLYFYWYRQILGQKVEFLVSFYNNEISEKSEIFDDQFSVERPDGSNFTLKIRSTKLEDSAMYFCASSGQGRSNQPQHFGDGTRLSIL.

The chain carries TRBV23-1 and TRBJ2-5; D not resolved. TRBV23-1 is noted as an ORF with a role that remains uncertain. The CDR3 sequence is 14 residues long. Trimming took off 0 bases at V and 4 bases at J, with 9 bases between the two ends. This chain's CDR3 is CASSQSPFRETQYF. CDR3 DNA sequence: TGCGCCAGCAGTCAATCCCCTTTCCGAGAGACCCAGTACTTC.

This clone was recorded a few times. Here the CDR3 DNA reads TGTGCCAGCAAAGTTCCAGGGATGAACACTGAAGCTTTCTTT. This translates into CASKVPGMNTEAFF. The chain has TRBV27 and TRBJ1-1, with a tentative D call TRBD1 (5 bases). The CDR3 sequence is 14 residues long. V gave up 7 bases and J gave up 0 bases, with 12 bases separating them. The germline V gene encodes CDR1 MNHEY and CDR2 SMNVEV (reference sequence).

V gene TRBV2 combines with J gene TRBJ1-5; no clear D gene. The CDR3 consists of 12 residues. Trimming took 3 bases from V and 7 from J, leaving 7 bases between them. CDR1 is SNHLY, CDR2 FYNNEI, per germline. CDR3 nucleotide sequence: TGTGCCAGCAGTGATAGTCGGCAGCCCCAGCATTTT. It specifies CASSDSRQPQHF. Together with reference TRBV2 and TRBJ1-5, the CDR3 gives the full variable domain: EPEVTQTPSHQVTQMGQEVILRCVPISNHLYFYWYRQILGQKVEFLVSFYNNEISEKSEIFDDQFSVERPDGSNFTLKIRSTKLEDSAMYFCASSDSRQPQHFGDGTRLSIL.

The chain combines TRBV5-5 with TRBJ1-3; TRBD1 is a possible D gene (5 bases). This CDR3 has 15 residues. The germline V gene encodes CDR1 SGHKS and CDR2 YYEKEE (reference sequence). The ends were cut back, 0 bases at V and 1 base at J, with 8 bases in the middle. Here the CDR3 reads CASSLAGPSGNTIYF. The CDR3 DNA reads as TGTGCCAGCAGCTTGGCAGGGCCTTCTGGAAACACCATATATTTT.

The chain carries TRBV5-4 and TRBJ1-2; weak D call: TRBD1 (5 bases). The germline V gene encodes CDR1 SGHNT and CDR2 YYREEE (reference sequence). V was clipped by 0 bases and J by 7 bases, with 13 bases between them. CDR3 length: 14 amino acids. The chain's CDR3 is CASSLAGRVGGYTF. The CDR3 nucleotides are TGTGCCAGCAGCTTGGCCGGCAGGGTTGGTGGCTACACCTTC.

The chain recombines TRBV7-6 with TRBJ1-3; perhaps TRBD1 as D (6 bases). Trimming shortened V by 2 bases and J by 4 bases, and 9 bases separated the two germline ends. Germline V CDR1 and CDR2: SGHVS, FNYEAQ. The CDR3 is 14 residues long. The CDR3 reads CASSLPGQGNTIYF. The CDR3 DNA reads as TGTGCCAGCAGCTTACCCGGACAGGGAAACACCATATATTTT.

This chain links TRBV7-7 with TRBJ2-5; 7 positions agree with TRBD2. Per the germline V gene, CDR1 is SSHAT and CDR2 is FNYEAQ (reference sequence). The CDR3 runs to 15 residues. V trimming: 3 bases; J trimming: 0 bases; junction bases outside the gene matches: 4. This chain's CDR3 is CASSFTGRNQETQYF. As DNA, the CDR3 is TGTGCCAGCAGCTTCACCGGGAGGAACCAAGAGACCCAGTACTTC.

The V call is TRBV4-1, the J call TRBJ2-1, with no clear D. V was trimmed by 1 base and J by 2 bases, leaving 9 bases between them. The CDR3 covers 15 residues. Germline loops: CDR1 MGHRA, CDR2 YSYEKL. CDR3 amino acids: CASSQGGTAYNEQFF. The CDR3 nucleotides read TGCGCCAGCAGCCAAGGAGGCACTGCCTACAATGAGCAGTTCTTC.

This rearrangement joins TRBV11-2 to TRBJ1-2; perhaps TRBD1 as D (5 bases). CDR1 is SGHAT and CDR2 is FQNNGV in the germline V gene. V was shortened by 3 bases and J by 4 bases, with 15 bases between the two germline ends. The CDR3 loop spans 15 amino acids. CDR3 nucleotides: TGTGCCAGCAGCTTTGGCGGGGCCCGGGGCTATGGCTACACCTTC. The encoded protein is CASSFGGARGYGYTF. Combining the CDR3 with reference TRBV11-2 and TRBJ1-2 gives the whole variable domain EAGVAQSPRYKIIEKRQSVAFWCNPISGHATLYWYQQILGQGPKLLIQFQNNGVVDDSQLPKDRFSAERLKGVDSTLKIQPAKLEDSAVYLCASSFGGARGYGYTFGSGTRLTVV.

The rearrangement uses TRBV10-2 and TRBJ2-5; 7 bases agree with TRBD1. Germline loops: CDR1 WSHSY, CDR2 SAAADI. The length of the CDR3 is 14 residues. V dropped 0 bases and J dropped 4; count of bases not matched to a gene: 2. The CDR3 sequence: CASSESNRGETQYF. The CDR3 DNA sequence: TGCGCCAGCAGTGAGTCAAACAGGGGAGAGACCCAGTACTTC.

This clone was picked up a small number of times. The chain uses TRBV29-1 and TRBJ2-7; 7 bases are shared with TRBD1. V shed 1 base, J shed 4 bases, and the junction held 4 bases outside the gene matches. This CDR3 contains 13 residues. Germline V gene lookup returns CDR1 SQVTM and CDR2 ANQGSEA. This CDR3 is CSVEGDSKYEQYF. The CDR3 bases are TGCAGCGTTGAAGGGGACAGCAAATACGAGCAGTACTTC.

The chain carries TRBV18 and TRBJ2-5; 7 bases map to TRBD1. This CDR3 contains 15 residues. V dropped 4 bases and J dropped 2; count of bases not matched to a gene: 7. Germline loops: CDR1 KGHSH, CDR2 LQKENI. As DNA, the CDR3 is TGTGCCAGCTCACTAACTTCGACAGGGCAAGAGACCCAGTACTTC. Its translation is CASSLTSTGQETQYF. The full variable domain, with the rest looked up from reference TRBV18 and TRBJ2-5, is NAGVMQNPRHLVRRRGQEARLRCSPMKGHSHVYWYRQLPEEGLKFMVYLQKENIIDESGMPKERFSAEFPKEGPSILRIQQVVRGDSAAYFCASSLTSTGQETQYFGPGTRLLVL.

The rearrangement links TRBV19 to TRBJ1-3; 10 positions agree with TRBD1. The CDR3 runs 17 residues. The germline CDR1 and CDR2 sequences are LNHDA and SQIVND (reference sequence). The V segment lost 5 bases and the J segment 7 bases; nucleotides outside the gene matches: 14. The DNA for the CDR3 is TGTGCCAGTAGTCCGGGACAGGGGTTAAGGATGGGCAACACCATATATTTT. Translating it yields CASSPGQGLRMGNTIYF.